The 16 T cell receptor beta chains listed next were all sequenced from one sample in a study of blood T cell repertoires in COVID-19. Clones were sequenced by immunoSEQ multiplex PCR, and TCRdb holds only the in-frame ones, with some missing. The table has some 39,000 clones, under 80% seen once; the top ten hold about 26%. Sequenced material: peripheral blood. All receptors derive from an older man with acute or convalescent COVID-19.

This chain joins TRBV5-1 and TRBJ1-1, with TRBD1 matching over 11 bases. The CDR3 has 15 residues. Trimming took 0 bases from V and 8 from J; bases not matched to a gene: 6. CDR1 is SGHRS and CDR2 is YFSETQ in the germline V gene. DNA of the CDR3: TGCGCCAGCAGCTTGGGTGGGACAGGGGGAAAGGAAGCTTTCTTT. Translated: CASSLGGTGGKEAFF.

This clone was found a few times. The chain has TRBV7-3 and TRBJ2-7; maybe TRBD1 (5 bases). The germline V gene has CDR1 SGHTA and CDR2 FQGTGA. With 5 bases removed from V and 4 bases from J, the gap between germline ends came to 12 bases. The CDR3 covers 13 residues. CDR3 region: CASSRTQGYEQYF. CDR3 DNA: TGTGCCAGCAGCCGAACCCAGGGTTACGAGCAGTACTTC.

This chain uses TRBV2 with TRBJ2-5; D is possibly TRBD1 (5 bases). The CDR3 spans 13 residues. CDR1 and CDR2 (germline): SNHLY, FYNNEI. Trimming took off 4 bases at V and 2 bases at J, with 8 bases between the two ends. Here the CDR3 reads CASSVDSQETQYF. The CDR3 DNA sequence: TGTGCCAGCAGTGTCGACAGTCAAGAGACCCAGTACTTC.

This chain connects TRBV5-1 to TRBJ1-1; 10 bases align to TRBD1. The CDR3 length is 14 residues. In germline, CDR1 is SGHRS, CDR2 YFSETQ. J gave up 1 base and V 4 bases, and 1 base lay outside the gene matches. Here the CDR3 reads CASSGQGGNTEAFF. The CDR3 nucleotides read TGCGCCAGCAGCGGACAGGGGGGGAACACTGAAGCTTTCTTT.

This CDR3 reads CASSENPPGAYTGANVLTF. The CDR3 DNA follows: TGTGCCAGCAGTGAAAACCCTCCCGGAGCCTATACAGGGGCCAACGTCCTGACTTTC. This chain connects TRBV6-1 to TRBJ2-6; no firm D call. Germline CDR1 and CDR2: MNHNS and SASEGT. Trimming removed 2 bases from V and 4 bases from J, with 21 bases in between. This CDR3 has 19 amino acids.

This chain connects TRBV5-4 to TRBJ1-2; D perhaps matches TRBD1 (5 bases). The CDR3 consists of 15 residues. The germline CDR1 and CDR2 sequences are SGHNT and YYREEE (reference sequence). The ends were cut back, 3 bases at V and 4 bases at J, with 16 bases in the middle. The CDR3 coding sequence is TGTGCCAGCAGCTCGATGGGACTGGGCTTCTATGGCTACACCTTC. This gives the protein CASSSMGLGFYGYTF. Using reference TRBV5-4 and TRBJ1-2 for the parts outside the CDR3, the full variable domain is ETGVTQSPTHLIKTRGQQVTLRCSSQSGHNTVSWYQQALGQGPQFIFQYYREEENGRGNFPPRFSGLQFPNYSSELNVNALELDDSALYLCASSSMGLGFYGYTFGSGTRLTVV.

CDR3 DNA sequence: TGTGCCAGCAGCTTAACCGGCGGGCCACGTCCAGGTACGCAGTATTTT. Translated: CASSLTGGPRPGTQYF. The chain employs TRBV7-3 and TRBJ2-3, with D possibly TRBD2 on 5 matching bases. The V gene's germline CDR1 is SGHTA and CDR2 FQGTGA. The CDR3 length is 16 residues. V lost 0 bases and J 8 bases, leaving 18 bases between the germline ends.

This clone was observed a handful of times. This chain joins TRBV29-1 and TRBJ1-2; TRBD1 matches at 9 bases. In germline, CDR1 is SQVTM, CDR2 ANQGSEA. The CDR3 sequence is 15 residues long. V dropped 3 bases and J dropped 6; count of bases not matched to a gene: 11. CDR3 in DNA: TGCAGCGTTGACAGAAGGACAGGGGATGATGATGGCTACACCTTC. Its translation is CSVDRRTGDDDGYTF. Variable domain in full (rest from reference TRBV29-1 and TRBJ1-2): SAVISQKPSRDICQRGTSLTIQCQVDSQVTMMFWYRQQPGQSLTLIATANQGSEATYESGFVIDKFPISRPNLTFSTLTVSNMSPEDSSIYLCSVDRRTGDDDGYTFGSGTRLTVV.

The gene calls are TRBV7-7 and TRBJ2-5, with 7 bases aligning to TRBD1. From germline, CDR1 is SSHAT and CDR2 FNYEAQ (reference sequence). The CDR3 length is 12 residues. V was pared by 6 bases and J by 8 bases, with 6 bases of the junction left unmatched. CDR3 region: CASSSTGVTQYF. CDR3 in DNA: TGTGCCAGCAGTTCAACAGGGGTCACCCAGTACTTC.

The CDR3, as DNA: TGTGCCAGCAAGGAGGGAGCGGGAGGAAACTACGAGCAGTACTTC. It translates to CASKEGAGGNYEQYF. The V gene is TRBV2, the J gene TRBJ2-7; 9 bases fit TRBD2. The CDR3 totals 15 residues. Looked up from germline, CDR1 is SNHLY and CDR2 is FYNNEI. After removal of 7 bases from V and 3 bases from J, the junction contained 10 bases not matched to a gene.

V gene TRBV10-1 combines with J gene TRBJ1-2; 12 bases match TRBD1. CDR1 WNHNN and CDR2 SYGVQD come from the germline V gene (reference sequence). The trim removed 2 bases at V and 0 bases at J, leaving 4 bases unmatched. CDR3 length: 17 residues. The CDR3 DNA reads as TGCGCCAGCAGTGAGCGGGACAGGGGGCGGGCTAACTATGGCTACACCTTC. This translates into CASSERDRGRANYGYTF.

The V and J genes are TRBV3-1 (or the pseudogene TRBV3-2) and TRBJ1-6; D is unclear. The CDR3 totals 11 residues. Germline V CDR1 and CDR2: LGHDT, YNNKEL (reference sequence). V lost 1 base and J lost 14, with 6 bases in between. The CDR3 here is CASSQGRTLHF. As DNA, the CDR3 is TGTGCCAGCAGCCAAGGGCGGACCCTCCACTTT.

The J gene is TRBJ1-2, the V gene TRBV5-1; TRBD1 agrees at 10 bases. The CDR3 loop spans 13 amino acids. Per germline, CDR1 SGHRS and CDR2 YFSETQ. V was pared by 5 bases and J by 8 bases, with 6 bases of the junction left unmatched. The DNA of the CDR3 is TGCGCCAGCAGTTTAGGACAGGGGGACGGCTACACCTTC. It codes for CASSLGQGDGYTF.

V is TRBV27 and J is TRBJ1-5; D is unclear. Deletions cut 6 bases from V and 5 bases from J, with 8 bases between. CDR1 MNHEY and CDR2 SMNVEV come from the germline V gene (reference sequence). The CDR3 covers 12 residues. The CDR3 nucleotides are TGTGCCAGCAGAGCCGGGGATCAGCCCCAGCATTTT. It specifies CASRAGDQPQHF.

The CDR3 nucleotides read TGTGCCAGCAGGGTCGTCGAGAATGAAAAACTGTTTTTT. Translation: CASRVVENEKLFF. The gene calls are TRBV6-5 and TRBJ1-4; no clear D gene. In germline, CDR1 is MNHEY, CDR2 SVGAGI. There are 13 residues in the CDR3. Trimming took off 6 bases at V and 5 bases at J, with 10 bases between the two ends.

The chain couples TRBV6-5 to TRBJ2-5; 10 bases match TRBD1. Per the germline V gene, CDR1 is MNHEY and CDR2 is SVGAGI. The CDR3 spans 15 residues. After removal of 0 bases from V and 4 bases from J, the junction contained 2 bases not matched to a gene. The CDR3 coding sequence is TGTGCCAGCAGTTACTCTGGGACAGGGGTAGAGACCCAGTACTTC. It specifies CASSYSGTGVETQYF.